This is a list of T cell receptor beta chains from one sample in a study of blood T cell repertoires in COVID-19. Libraries were prepared by immunoSEQ multiplex PCR; TCRdb keeps only in-frame clonotypes and omits some of them. The sample has 130,000 to 150,000 clones, approximately 90% seen once. The specimen was PBMCs or T cells enriched from blood (not recorded which). All receptors derive from a woman aged 25 to 45 with acute COVID-19. Both conserved end residues are trimmed from each CDR3.

v_gene,j_gene,CDR3aa
TRBV7-9,TRBJ1-6,ASSFDRAHNSPLH
TRBV7-3,TRBJ1-2,ASSPGGAYGYT
TRBV7-2,TRBJ2-7,ASSLNRQGYEQY
TRBV11-3,TRBJ2-3,ATSRDRNTDTQY
TRBV30,TRBJ2-1,AWSGLTSGIYNEQF
TRBV4-3,TRBJ2-3,ASSQEGLAGGISTDTQY
TRBV25-1,TRBJ2-5,ASSSRTEKTQY
TRBV27,TRBJ1-4,ASSWGKNEKLF
TRBV27,TRBJ1-6,ASSLSNRANSPLH
TRBV21-1,TRBJ2-7,ASSKALKGTYEQY
TRBV7-7,TRBJ2-5,ASSPGQGRQAGETQY
TRBV23-1,TRBJ2-1,ASSQNSGYSIGDSKTYNEQF
TRBV2,TRBJ1-2,ASREDRGSYGYT
TRBV6-6,TRBJ2-6,ASSRPPGSSGANVLT
TRBV19,TRBJ2-1,ASSIDEETFPSGTFSNEQF
TRBV28,TRBJ2-7,ASSPLEGPRYEQY
TRBV11-2,TRBJ2-7,ASSLVGQTYEQY
TRBV5-1,TRBJ2-5,ASSPPLVGGETQY
TRBV5-1,TRBJ2-7,ASSLPGTAYEQY
TRBV27,TRBJ1-4,ASRIAGGDEKLF
TRBV2,TRBJ1-1,ASSTGYTEAF
TRBV6-6,TRBJ2-6,ASSPSSAGLNRDVLT
TRBV4-2,TRBJ2-7,ASSQVGTGPYEQY
TRBV2,TRBJ1-5,ASSEAEGENNQPQH
TRBV25-1,TRBJ1-2,ASSETWGERYGYT
TRBV28,TRBJ2-1,ASSLLAGSSYNEQF
TRBV7-2,TRBJ2-2,ASSWGVGELF
TRBV7-2,TRBJ1-1,ASSSPSFGSWNTEAF
TRBV28,TRBJ2-3,ASATSGSLFTDTQY
TRBV28,TRBJ1-4,ASSRGQGLNEKLF
TRBV28,TRBJ1-3,ASSLFADGGASGNTIY
TRBV5-1,TRBJ2-3,ASSIGTGTDTQY
TRBV28,TRBJ2-7,ASGTGVLYEQY
TRBV4-3,TRBJ2-3,ASSQGLAGVSDTQY
TRBV12-3/TRBV12-4,TRBJ2-5,ASQEGPQETQY
TRBV28,TRBJ1-1,ASSSTGEAF
TRBV5-5,TRBJ2-7,ASSPGQGSGLREQY
TRBV27,TRBJ1-1,ASREDRIATEAF
TRBV5-1,TRBJ1-2,ASAYEGVGYGYT
TRBV5-6,TRBJ2-7,ASSLVLSAEQY
TRBV11-2,TRBJ2-7,ASSSIIRGSYEQY
TRBV19,TRBJ1-5,ASRVTGGRGNQPQH
TRBV6-5,TRBJ2-3,ASSYRAGSTDTQY
TRBV7-2,TRBJ1-2,ASSTGQPNYGYT
TRBV5-1,TRBJ2-2,ASSESHLNTGELF
TRBV2,TRBJ1-2,ASRPAGTGFGYT
TRBV7-8,TRBJ1-3,ASSAFQGTGNTIY
TRBV2,TRBJ2-3,ASSPTGEVDTQY
TRBV7-9,TRBJ1-2,ASSLVLSVYGYT
TRBV7-9,TRBJ2-7,ASSWEDFDEQY
TRBV6-6,TRBJ2-7,ASRGQGMYEQY
TRBV4-2,TRBJ2-3,ASSQGSSTDTQY
TRBV6-4,TRBJ2-7,ASSEQRESEQY
TRBV2,TRBJ2-2,ASSERAGQGFTGELF
TRBV11-2,TRBJ1-1,ASSLNRAGNTEAF
TRBV29-1,TRBJ1-1,SAGDRGGNTEAF